These 17 T cell receptor beta chains originate from one sample sequenced in a study of monozygotic twins with inflammatory bowel disease. Using the 5' RACE reads, TCRdb records one entry per CDR3 protein without DNA. The sample totals more than 350,000 distinct CDR3 sequences. Sequencing input: blood. The receptor source for this set is a human donor with ulcerative colitis or Crohn's disease, or a healthy co-twin of an affected twin (not recorded which).

The chain's CDR3 is CASSRGTQGWHYEQYF. V gene TRBV12-3 or TRBV12-4 combines with J gene TRBJ2-7; without DNA, the TCRdb call of TRBD1 cannot be checked. The CDR3 loop spans 16 amino acids.

The chain links TRBV10-3 to TRBJ2-7; TCRdb calls TRBD1, which cannot be checked without DNA. Per the germline V gene, CDR1 is ENHRY and CDR2 is SYGVKD. The CDR3 extends over 15 amino acids. The CDR3 reads CAISDGTGGEYEQYF.

The V and J genes are TRBV5-6 and TRBJ2-3. The length of the CDR3 is 13 residues. From germline, CDR1 is SGHDT and CDR2 YYEEEE. Here the CDR3 reads CASSFRYGNTQYF.

This sequence joins TRBV29-1 and TRBJ2-5. Germline assignment: CDR1 SQVTM and CDR2 ANQGSEA. The CDR3 length is 15 residues. This CDR3 is CSVVPDWLEGEAQYF.

The V call is TRBV7-8, the J call TRBJ2-7. Germline V gene lookup returns CDR1 SGHVS and CDR2 FQNEAQ. CDR3 length: 17 residues. The CDR3 protein is CASSLKHGVQPPYEQYF.

The CDR3 spells CASSSEQGTKGTFF. The rearrangement links TRBV7-2 to TRBJ1-1; no DNA is available, so the TRBD1 call from TCRdb remains unchecked. Per germline, CDR1 SGHTA and CDR2 FQGNSA. The CDR3 is made up of 14 amino acids.

The V gene is TRBV29-1, the J gene TRBJ2-5; lacking DNA, the TRBD1 call made by TCRdb goes unchecked. This CDR3 comprises 15 residues. In germline, CDR1 is SQVTM, CDR2 ANQGSEA. The CDR3 reads CSVGTGGFSQETQYF.

The J gene is TRBJ1-6, the V gene TRBV27; lacking DNA, the TRBD1 call made by TCRdb goes unchecked. CDR3 size: 16 residues. From germline, CDR1 is MNHEY and CDR2 SMNVEV (reference sequence). The CDR3 sequence is CASSPWDRGALSPLHF.

The V gene is TRBV28, the J gene TRBJ2-4; TCRdb outputs TRBD2, but without DNA this stays unchecked. Germline V gene lookup returns CDR1 MDHEN and CDR2 SYDVKM. The CDR3 length is 14 residues. The CDR3 sequence is CASETSRAKNIQYF.

The CDR3: CASSLAGQRSETQYF. The V and J genes are TRBV5-1 and TRBJ2-5; the TCRdb D gene call, TRBD1, has no DNA to confirm it. Germline CDR1 and CDR2: SGHRS and YFSETQ. The length of the CDR3 is 15 residues. Full variable domain (rest looked up from reference TRBV5-1 and TRBJ2-5): KAGVTQTPRYLIKTRGQQVTLSCSPISGHRSVSWYQQTPGQGLQFLFEYFSETQRNKGNFPGRFSGRQFSNSRSEMNVSTLELGDSALYLCASSLAGQRSETQYFGPGTRLLVL.

This chain joins TRBV4-2 and TRBJ2-1; the D gene TCRdb calls, TRBD1, cannot be checked with no DNA. This CDR3 spans 14 amino acids. Germline values: CDR1 LGHNA, CDR2 YNFKEQ. CDR3 loop: CASSQRDRGDEQFF.

The chain recombines TRBV7-9 with TRBJ2-7; the TRBD1 assignment by TCRdb is unverifiable without DNA. CDR1 is SEHNR, CDR2 FQNEAQ, per germline (reference sequence). The CDR3 spans 14 residues. The CDR3 sequence is CASSSDRERYEQYF. The whole variable domain, filled in from reference TRBV7-9 and TRBJ2-7, reads DTGVSQNPRHKITKRGQNVTFRCDPISEHNRLYWYRQTLGQGPEFLTYFQNEAQLEKSRLLSDRFSAERPKGSFSTLEIQRTEQGDSAMYLCASSSDRERYEQYFGPGTRLTVT.

This CDR3 is CASSPVNVGTQYF. The V gene is TRBV7-2, the J gene TRBJ2-5. The CDR3 is 13 residues long. Germline values: CDR1 SGHTA, CDR2 FQGNSA.

The genes are TRBV14 and TRBJ1-6. CDR1 SGHDN and CDR2 FVKESK come from the germline V gene. This CDR3 has 16 amino acids. This CDR3 reads CASSQGQVMLNSPLHF.

CDR3 sequence: CASSQDPRADFSYEQYF. V gene TRBV14 combines with J gene TRBJ2-7; there is no DNA to check the TCRdb D call of TRBD1. CDR1 is SGHDN, CDR2 FVKESK, per germline. The CDR3 covers 17 residues.

The genes are TRBV29-1 and TRBJ1-3. In germline, CDR1 is SQVTM, CDR2 ANQGSEA. The CDR3 runs 13 residues. The CDR3 loop is CSVGQVSGNTIYF.

The chain couples TRBV19 to TRBJ1-2; the D call from TCRdb, TRBD1, cannot be confirmed without DNA. CDR3 length equals 13 residues. Germline CDR1 reads LNHDA; CDR2 reads SQIVND (reference sequence). The CDR3 sequence: CASSLKTGDGYTF.